This T cell receptor beta chain was identified during a study of cytomegalovirus exposure and HLA in healthy donors. Overall study findings and caveats: Relative to equally common others, HLA-associated TCR beta chains showed greater clonal expansion in a later analysis. In a later analysis, at a false discovery rate of 0.05, some 17,000 TCR beta sequences were associated with HLA alleles.

In the case of this clone: The antigen remains undetermined.

The CDR3 contains 15 residues. The V and J ends lost 5 bases and 3 bases respectively, with 16 bases between them. Germline V lookup: CDR1 MNHEY, CDR2 SVGAGI. With 60 Vbeta and 13 Jbeta primers, the PCR was carried out. Assay used: immunoSEQ multiplex PCR; TCRdb lists only in-frame clones, some missing. Of 150,000 to 200,000 clones in the sample, roughly 70% were seen once. What was sequenced was PBMCs. The TCR comes from a woman in her forties or fifties in good health and CMV-seropositive. The V and J genes are TRBV6-5 and TRBJ1-1; D ambiguous. CDR3 sequence reads: CASSNALGLYTEAFF. The CDR3 DNA follows: TGTGCCAGCAGTAACGCCCTTGGACTGTACACTGAAGCTTTCTTT.